This T cell receptor (beta chain) was observed in a study of cytomegalovirus exposure and HLA in healthy donors. Overall study findings and caveats: In vitro assays verified that a few CMV-associated chains recognized CMV antigens specifically. The study flagged around 150 TCR beta chains as cytomegalovirus-associated.

As concerns this clone: The antigen remains unidentified.

The PCR had 60 Vbeta and 13 Jbeta primers. Method: immunoSEQ multiplex PCR; TCRdb's copy keeps in-frame clones and lacks some. The top ten hold roughly 4.9% of the sample, which has some 170,000 clones, roughly 81% seen once. The sample was PBMCs. This clonotype was sampled from a woman under 30 in good health and CMV-seropositive.

The CDR3 reads CASSMDRGSGNTIYF. The CDR3 DNA follows: TGTGCCAGCAGCATGGACAGGGGCTCTGGAAACACCATATATTTT. V usage is TRBV6-5 and J usage is TRBJ1-3; 9 bases are a match to TRBD1. Germline CDR1 reads MNHEY; CDR2 reads SVGAGI. The CDR3 totals 15 residues. V dropped 6 bases and J dropped 0; count of bases not matched to a gene: 3.